The 29 T cell receptor beta chains below were found in one sample sequenced in a study of cytomegalovirus exposure and HLA in healthy donors. 60 Vbeta and 13 Jbeta primers were used in PCR. The method was immunoSEQ multiplex PCR; TCRdb's version includes in-frame clones alone and lacks a portion of them. The data contain 150,000 to 250,000 clones, roughly 79% of them singletons. Sequenced: PBMCs. The receptor set was obtained from a man in his thirties or forties in good health and CMV-seronegative.

This clone showed up just once. This chain links TRBV28 with TRBJ2-3, with D perhaps matching TRBD1 (5 bases). This CDR3 has 15 amino acids. V lost 4 bases and J lost 3, with 14 bases in between. Per germline, CDR1 MDHEN and CDR2 SYDVKM. The CDR3, as DNA: TGTGCCAGCAGTTCGACAGAGACAAAAACAGATACGCAGTATTTT. Its translation: CASSSTETKTDTQYF.

This clone has only one observation. V usage is TRBV11-3 and J usage is TRBJ1-1, with 10 bases lining up with TRBD1. This CDR3 contains 14 residues. Germline V lookup: CDR1 SGHNT, CDR2 YENEEA. J lost 4 bases, V lost 3 bases, and 2 bases had no gene match. CDR3 sequence: CASSFGTGATEAFF. The CDR3 DNA reads as TGTGCCAGCAGCTTCGGGACAGGGGCCACTGAAGCTTTCTTT.

The chain couples TRBV6-5 to TRBJ2-5; TRBD1 is a possible D gene (6 bases). This CDR3 is built from 15 residues. V lost 2 bases, J lost 5 bases, and 15 bases lay in between. CDR1 and CDR2 from the germline V gene are MNHEY and SVGAGI. Written as DNA, the CDR3 is TGTGCCAGCAGTTACCTACAGGGAACGGGGGAGACCCAGTACTTC. Protein sequence: CASSYLQGTGETQYF.

The chain uses TRBV19 and TRBJ2-1, with TRBD2 matching 9 bases. The CDR3 runs to 15 residues. Per germline, CDR1 LNHDA and CDR2 SQIVND (reference sequence). The trim removed 3 bases at V and 7 bases at J, leaving 7 bases unmatched. The CDR3 loop is CASSIGSGRGNEQFF. The CDR3 DNA sequence: TGTGCCAGTAGTATCGGTAGCGGGAGAGGGAATGAGCAGTTCTTC.

The rearrangement joins TRBV14 to TRBJ2-1, with 14 bases that match TRBD2. Trimming took 1 base from V and 6 from J; bases not matched to a gene: 11. The germline V gene has CDR1 SGHDN and CDR2 FVKESK. The length of the CDR3 is 19 residues. CDR3 sequence: CASSQGPGTSGRMGNEQFF. DNA of the CDR3: TGTGCCAGCAGCCAAGGTCCCGGGACTAGCGGGAGAATGGGCAATGAGCAGTTCTTC. Full variable domain (rest looked up from reference TRBV14 and TRBJ2-1): EAGVTQFPSHSVIEKGQTVTLRCDPISGHDNLYWYRRVMGKEIKFLLHFVKESKQDESGMPNNRFLAERTGGTYSTLKVQPAELEDSGVYFCASSQGPGTSGRMGNEQFFGPGTRLTVL.

The chain carries TRBV10-3 and TRBJ2-7, with TRBD1 matching 8 bases. The germline gives CDR1 ENHRY, CDR2 SYGVKD. The CDR3 consists of 13 residues. With V trimmed by 10 bases and J by 3 bases, 8 bases remained unmatched. DNA of the CDR3: TGTGCCACCGGGGGACAGGACGGCTACGAGCAGTACTTC. It is translated as CATGGQDGYEQYF.

The chain links TRBV2 to TRBJ2-7, with 8 bases fitting TRBD1. The J segment lost 0 bases and the V segment lost 6 bases, leaving 4 bases of the junction unmatched. CDR1 and CDR2 (germline): SNHLY, FYNNEI. This CDR3 has 14 amino acids. The CDR3: CASRGTGNSYEQYF. The CDR3 DNA reads as TGTGCCAGCAGGGGGACAGGAAACTCCTACGAGCAGTACTTC.

J is TRBJ1-6 and V is TRBV6-1; 10 nucleotides agree with TRBD1. The CDR3 extends over 15 amino acids. CDR1 MNHNS and CDR2 SASEGT come from the germline V gene. Unmatched junction bases numbered 8, after V lost 5 bases and J lost 10 bases. CDR3 residues: CASSSPTGGSSPLHF. The CDR3, as DNA: TGTGCCAGCAGTAGCCCGACAGGGGGCAGCTCACCCCTCCACTTT.

This clone appeared once. The V gene is TRBV5-1, the J gene TRBJ1-5; maybe TRBD1 (6 bases). Germline V gene sequence: CDR1 SGHRS, CDR2 YFSETQ. The V gene lost 0 bases and the J gene lost 5 bases, with 9 bases spanning the gap. The CDR3 is made up of 14 amino acids. The CDR3 loop reads CASSLGTADQPQHF. The CDR3 DNA is TGCGCCAGCAGCTTGGGGACAGCTGATCAGCCCCAGCATTTT.

The chain recombines TRBV9 with TRBJ2-5, with 7 nucleotides matching TRBD2. The CDR3 has 17 amino acids. With V trimmed by 2 bases and J by 0 bases, 10 bases remained unmatched. The V gene's germline CDR1 is SGDLS and CDR2 YYNGEE. CDR3 sequence (DNA): TGTGCCAGCAGCGTGGGGCTAGCGGTCGTGTACCAAGAGACCCAGTACTTC. Residues: CASSVGLAVVYQETQYF.

The CDR3 DNA sequence: TGTGCCACCAGCAGAGGCGGTGGAGAGTATGGCTACACCTTC. Translation: CATSRGGGEYGYTF. The chain employs TRBV15 and TRBJ1-2; D gene unclear. V was trimmed by 1 base and J by 5 bases, leaving 11 bases between them. CDR3 length: 14 amino acids. In germline, CDR1 is LNHNV, CDR2 YYDKDF (reference sequence).

This chain connects TRBV5-4 to TRBJ2-1; D is perhaps TRBD2 (5 bases). Germline V gene lookup returns CDR1 SGHNT and CDR2 YYREEE (reference sequence). The CDR3 sequence is 16 residues long. The V gene lost 4 bases and the J gene lost 0 bases, with 14 bases spanning the gap. The CDR3 reads CASSLAGPSSYNEQFF. The DNA of the CDR3 is TGTGCCAGCAGCCTAGCCGGGCCGAGCTCCTACAATGAGCAGTTCTTC.

This clone was seen only once. V is TRBV2 and J is TRBJ1-5, with D perhaps TRBD1 (5 bases). This CDR3 is built from 14 residues. The V end lost 4 bases, the J end lost 7 bases, and 14 bases lay between the germline ends. CDR1 is SNHLY and CDR2 is FYNNEI in the germline V gene. The CDR3 reads CASSGTQGGQPQHF. The CDR3 region has the DNA TGTGCCAGCAGTGGGACCCAGGGAGGCCAGCCCCAGCATTTT.

This clone was observed a handful of times. V usage is TRBV6-6 and J usage is TRBJ1-1; D might be TRBD1 (5 bases). The V and J ends lost 0 bases and 4 bases respectively, with 9 bases between them. CDR1 is MNHNY and CDR2 is SVGAGI in the germline V gene (reference sequence). The CDR3 contains 14 residues. The CDR3, as DNA: TGTGCCAGCAGTTACTCACAGGCTGGCACTGAAGCTTTCTTT. Translated: CASSYSQAGTEAFF.

The V and J genes are TRBV7-3 and TRBJ2-1; D is possibly TRBD2 (6 bases). CDR3 size: 15 residues. The V and J ends lost 2 bases and 2 bases respectively, with 10 bases between them. In germline, CDR1 is SGHTA, CDR2 FQGTGA. The CDR3 DNA sequence: TGTGCCAGCAGCTTATTTCCGGGGGCCTACAATGAGCAGTTCTTC. Translating it yields CASSLFPGAYNEQFF.

V and J are TRBV25-1 and TRBJ2-1, with 9 bases aligning to TRBD1. J was trimmed by 5 bases and V by 8 bases; bases with no gene match: 10. The CDR3 length is 15 residues. CDR1 and CDR2 from the germline V gene are MGHDK and SYGVNS. The CDR3 bases are TGTGCCAGCGGAAACTCCGGGACAGGGAACAATGAGCAGTTCTTC. It codes for CASGNSGTGNNEQFF.

This chain uses TRBV6-5 with TRBJ2-7; D might be TRBD1 (5 bases). V was cut by 0 bases and J by 2 bases, with 8 bases left in between. Germline values: CDR1 MNHEY, CDR2 SVGAGI. The CDR3 length is 14 residues. The CDR3 sequence: CASSYSRQTYEQYF. CDR3 bases: TGTGCCAGCAGTTACTCGAGACAGACCTACGAGCAGTACTTC.

The chain recombines TRBV6-1 with TRBJ1-1; 7 positions agree with TRBD1. The CDR3 runs to 12 residues. With V trimmed by 6 bases and J by 6 bases, 4 bases remained unmatched. The germline V gene encodes CDR1 MNHNS and CDR2 SASEGT. DNA of the CDR3: TGTGCCAGCAGGGACAGGTATTCTGAAGCTTTCTTT. This codes for CASRDRYSEAFF.

Worth noting for this clone: The junction and the germline gene differ at one end; a read error may be behind it. The V call is TRBV6-1, the J call TRBJ2-5, with 10 bases identical to TRBD2. Germline CDR1 and CDR2: MNHNS and SASEGT. This CDR3 has 12 residues. The CDR3 bases are TGCCAGAAAAGCGGGGGGGAAGAGACCCAGTACTTC. Amino acids: CQKSGGEETQYF.

In nucleotides, the CDR3 is TGTGCCAGCATGCAACAGGGGGCGACCACAGATACGCAGTATTTT. This gives the protein CASMQQGATTDTQYF. The V gene is TRBV6-1, the J gene TRBJ2-3; 9 bases line up with TRBD1. CDR1 and CDR2 (germline): MNHNS, SASEGT. Trimming removed 7 bases from V and 2 bases from J; junction bases left unmatched: 7. The CDR3 is 15 amino acids.

The V gene is TRBV11-3, the J gene TRBJ2-2; weak D call: TRBD2 (7 bases). The germline V gene has CDR1 SGHNT and CDR2 YENEEA. The CDR3 is made up of 13 amino acids. With 3 bases removed from V and 10 bases from J, the gap between germline ends came to 12 bases. CDR3 nucleotide sequence: TGTGCCAGCAGCTTGCGGGGGCAGGCGGAGCTGTTTTTT. Its translation: CASSLRGQAELFF.

J is TRBJ1-1 and V is TRBV28, with 9 bases identical to TRBD1. The CDR3 has 13 amino acids. Germline V gives CDR1 MDHEN, CDR2 SYDVKM. V shed 6 bases and J 4 bases; nucleotides not matched to a gene: 3. In DNA, the CDR3 is TGTGCCAGCAGGCGGGACAGGGTCACTGAAGCTTTCTTT. Translating it yields CASRRDRVTEAFF. The entire variable domain, with the rest obtained from reference TRBV28 and TRBJ1-1, is as follows: DVKVTQSSRYLVKRTGEKVFLECVQDMDHENMFWYRQDPGLGLRLIYFSYDVKMKEKGDIPEGYSVSREKKERFSLILESASTNQTSMYLCASRRDRVTEAFFGQGTRLTVV.

The DNA for the CDR3 is TGTGCCAGCAGTTTTCCGGCAGGGGGAGTAGATTCACCCCTCCACTTT. This translates into CASSFPAGGVDSPLHF. This sequence joins TRBV28 and TRBJ1-6, with 7 bases identical to TRBD1. The germline CDR1 and CDR2 sequences are MDHEN and SYDVKM. The CDR3 sequence is 16 residues long. After removal of 3 bases from V and 8 bases from J, the junction contained 10 bases not matched to a gene.

The chain is built from TRBV29-1 and TRBJ2-1; 11 nucleotides line up with TRBD2. The CDR3 contains 16 residues. The germline V gene encodes CDR1 SQVTM and CDR2 ANQGSEA. The J segment lost 4 bases and the V segment lost 6 bases, leaving 11 bases of the junction unmatched. CDR3 sequence reads: CSVTGGLAVGYNEQFF. CDR3 bases: TGCAGCGTCACGGGGGGACTAGCGGTAGGATACAATGAGCAGTTCTTC.

The V and J genes are TRBV19 and TRBJ1-1; 9 bases align to TRBD1. The CDR3 runs 13 residues. V dropped 5 bases and J dropped 5; count of bases not matched to a gene: 3. The V gene's germline CDR1 is LNHDA and CDR2 SQIVND (reference sequence). The CDR3 here is CASSGTGYTEAFF. In nucleotides, the CDR3 is TGTGCCAGTAGTGGGACAGGGTATACTGAAGCTTTCTTT.

As for this clone: Relative to the germline gene, one junction end is altered; a read error may explain this. The rearrangement joins TRBV4-1 to TRBJ2-1; the match to TRBD2 covers 9 bases. The CDR3 runs 17 residues. Germline assignment: CDR1 MGHRA and CDR2 YSYEKL. CDR3 loop: CASSQDMAGGDGNEQFF. In nucleotides, the CDR3 is TGCGCCAGTAGCCAAGATATGGCGGGAGGGGATGGGAATGAGCAGTTCTTC.

The chain couples TRBV2 to TRBJ2-3; 7 bases fit TRBD1. Unmatched junction bases numbered 7, after V lost 7 bases and J lost 3 bases. Germline values: CDR1 SNHLY, CDR2 FYNNEI. The CDR3 covers 14 residues. This CDR3 is CASNPGGGTDTQYF. The CDR3, as DNA: TGTGCCAGCAATCCAGGGGGTGGAACAGATACGCAGTATTTT.

This clone showed up just a few times. The sample has other DNA sequences that encode this CDR3 too. The V and J genes are TRBV29-1 and TRBJ2-1, with a possible D match to TRBD1 (5 bases). The CDR3 is 11 residues long. Germline V gene sequence: CDR1 SQVTM, CDR2 ANQGSEA. V was trimmed by 6 bases and J by 12 bases, leaving 15 bases between them. The CDR3: CSVRQPRGQFF. The DNA for the CDR3 is TGCAGCGTGCGACAGCCTAGGGGGCAGTTCTTC.

V gene TRBV11-2 combines with J gene TRBJ2-5, with D perhaps TRBD2 (6 bases). V lost 6 bases and J 1 base, leaving 15 bases between the germline ends. Looked up from germline, CDR1 is SGHAT and CDR2 is FQNNGV. CDR3 size: 15 residues. The CDR3 DNA reads as TGTGCCAGCAGAAAAATAGCGGACCTCCAAGAGACCCAGTACTTC. Its protein product is CASRKIADLQETQYF.